Listed here are 24 T cell receptor beta chains from one sample, sequenced in a study of low-dose radiotherapy and immunotherapy resistance in tumors. cDNA synthesis used a TRAV/TRBV-specific primer set for both chains. TCRs were amplified for 20 to 25 PCR cycles with a constant-region primer and V-primer adapter. TCRdb passed the reads through MiXCR, listing each CDR3 protein once. The table shows 55,000 to 65,000 distinct CDR3 sequences, with 26% occurring only once. The time point is: before trial treatment. The material sequenced was PBMCs, taken before treatment. The receptors derive from a male donor with rectosigmoid adenocarcinoma.

This clonotype appeared many times. The CDR3 nucleotides are TGTGCCAGCAGCATTCGGGCAGGGTATAATTCACCCCTCCACTTT. Translating it yields CASSIRAGYNSPLHF. The V call is TRBV11-2, the J call TRBJ1-6, with a tentative D call TRBD1 (5 bases). The CDR3 is 15 amino acids. The germline V gene encodes CDR1 SGHAT and CDR2 FQNNGV. V gave up 5 bases and J gave up 4 bases, with 12 bases separating them.

V is TRBV7-6 and J is TRBJ2-2; 9 bases fit TRBD2. V was clipped by 7 bases and J by 4 bases; unmatched bases: 10. The CDR3 runs to 16 residues. Germline V gene lookup returns CDR1 SGHVS and CDR2 FNYEAQ. CDR3 DNA: TGTGCCAGCAAAGGCCAGGGGACTAGCAGCACCGGGGAGCTGTTTTTT. It encodes CASKGQGTSSTGELFF.

This clonotype was picked up many times. The chain carries TRBV2 and TRBJ2-3; a weak D match, TRBD2 (6 bases). CDR1 and CDR2 (germline): SNHLY, FYNNEI. This CDR3 has 15 amino acids. Between the trimmed V and J ends, which lost 4 bases and 9 bases, there was a span of 20 bases. This chain's CDR3 is CASSGWGTVLRTQYF. DNA for the CDR3: TGTGCCAGCAGTGGCTGGGGGACTGTCCTCCGGACGCAGTATTTT.

This clonotype showed up many times. The chain combines TRBV7-9 with TRBJ2-7; TRBD1 might be the D (5 bases). Germline loops: CDR1 SEHNR, CDR2 FQNEAQ (reference sequence). The CDR3 has 14 residues. V was clipped by 6 bases and J by 2 bases, with 14 bases between them. The DNA for the CDR3 is TGTGCCAGCAGTGGATTGACAGAAACCTACGAGCAGTACTTC. It translates to CASSGLTETYEQYF. The whole variable domain, filled in from reference TRBV7-9 and TRBJ2-7, reads DTGVSQNPRHKITKRGQNVTFRCDPISEHNRLYWYRQTLGQGPEFLTYFQNEAQLEKSRLLSDRFSAERPKGSFSTLEIQRTEQGDSAMYLCASSGLTETYEQYFGPGTRLTVT.

This clonotype was counted ten times or more. This chain uses TRBV6-6 with TRBJ2-3; D unresolved. The V gene lost 2 bases and the J gene lost 0 bases, with 6 bases spanning the gap. Germline V gene lookup returns CDR1 MNHNY and CDR2 SVGAGI (reference sequence). The CDR3 runs 14 residues. CDR3 sequence reads: CASSYLTSTDTQYF. The DNA of the CDR3 is TGTGCCAGCAGTTACCTGACTAGCACAGATACGCAGTATTTT.

This clonotype was seen repeatedly, ten times or more. This chain joins TRBV9 and TRBJ2-7; 10 nucleotides align to TRBD2. Per the germline V gene, CDR1 is SGDLS and CDR2 is YYNGEE. The CDR3 consists of 15 residues. The V segment lost 3 bases and the J segment 2 bases; nucleotides outside the gene matches: 5. The CDR3 DNA is TGTGCCAGCAGCGGGGGGACTAGCGTAACCTACGAGCAGTACTTC. It codes for CASSGGTSVTYEQYF.

This clonotype was seen ten or more times. The rearrangement links TRBV23-1 to TRBJ2-1; the match to TRBD1 covers 7 bases. TRBV23-1 belongs to the ORF category, with a function that is uncertain. The CDR3 is 15 amino acids. After removal of 10 bases from V and 2 bases from J, the junction contained 11 bases not matched to a gene. DNA of the CDR3: TGCGCCACTCATGAGACAGGGCTAGCCTACAATGAGCAGTTCTTC. Residues: CATHETGLAYNEQFF.

This clonotype was found a few times. The J gene is TRBJ1-2, the V gene TRBV5-8, with TRBD1 matching over 8 bases. This CDR3 is built from 14 residues. Germline V gives CDR1 SGHTS, CDR2 YDEGEE. V lost 0 bases to trimming and J lost 4 bases; unmatched junction nucleotides: 2. The CDR3 is CASSLGQGAYGYTF. CDR3 in DNA: TGTGCCAGCAGCTTGGGCCAGGGGGCCTATGGCTACACCTTC.

The V gene is TRBV19, the J gene TRBJ2-3; D may be TRBD1 (6 bases). Per germline, CDR1 LNHDA and CDR2 SQIVND (reference sequence). CDR3 length equals 16 residues. The ends were cut back, 7 bases at V and 0 bases at J, with 17 bases in the middle. The CDR3 bases are TGTGCCAGTACCGAAACCAGGGGCTCTAGCACAGATACGCAGTATTTT. It codes for CASTETRGSSTDTQYF.

At least ten counts were recorded for this clonotype. The CDR3 region is CASSLLAGSSYNEQFF. CDR3 sequence (DNA): TGTGCCAGCAGCTTATTAGCGGGGAGCTCCTACAATGAGCAGTTCTTC. The chain has TRBV11-2 and TRBJ2-1, with TRBD2 matching over 8 bases. The CDR3 is 16 residues long. V gave up 2 bases and J gave up 0 bases; unmatched junction bases: 3. Germline CDR1 and CDR2: SGHAT and FQNNGV.

The chain carries TRBV6-6 and TRBJ2-7, with a tentative D call TRBD2 (5 bases). Germline CDR1 MNHNY, CDR2 SVGAGI (reference sequence). Trimming shortened V by 1 base and J by 0 bases, and 13 bases separated the two germline ends. The CDR3 is made up of 16 amino acids. The CDR3 sequence: CASSYYEKRGSYEQYF. The CDR3 nucleotides are TGTGCCAGCAGTTACTACGAGAAACGGGGCTCCTACGAGCAGTACTTC.

The chain employs TRBV28 and TRBJ2-3, with D uncertain. The CDR3 is made up of 12 amino acids. From germline, CDR1 is MDHEN and CDR2 SYDVKM. Trimming stripped 8 bases from V and 6 bases from J, with 12 bases between. The DNA for the CDR3 is TGTGCCAGCTCAGGCCCTATTGATACGCAGTATTTT. This translates into CASSGPIDTQYF.

The CDR3 sequence is CASSDRQVNSPLHF. The CDR3 bases are TGTGCCAGCAGTGACAGACAGGTCAATTCACCCCTCCACTTT. The rearrangement joins TRBV2 to TRBJ1-6, with a tentative D call TRBD1 (6 bases). The V and J ends lost 3 bases and 7 bases respectively, with 10 bases between them. This CDR3 has 14 residues. CDR1 SNHLY and CDR2 FYNNEI come from the germline V gene.

There are many counts of this clonotype. V and J are TRBV3-1 and TRBJ1-4; 8 bases match TRBD1. From germline, CDR1 is LGHDT and CDR2 YNNKEL (reference sequence). After removal of 3 bases from V and 8 bases from J, the junction contained 8 bases not matched to a gene. The CDR3 loop spans 15 amino acids. The CDR3 region is CASSQTGVAKEKLFF. CDR3 DNA sequence: TGTGCCAGCAGCCAGACAGGGGTGGCGAAAGAAAAACTGTTTTTT. Using reference TRBV3-1 and TRBJ1-4 for the parts outside the CDR3, the full variable domain is DTAVSQTPKYLVTQMGNDKSIKCEQNLGHDTMYWYKQDSKKFLKIMFSYNNKELIINETVPNRFSPKSPDKAHLNLHINSLELGDSAVYFCASSQTGVAKEKLFFGSGTQLSVL.

As to this clonotype: This probably arose from a read error, given a far larger clone one base away. The chain links TRBV5-5 to TRBJ2-3; 7 bases are a match to TRBD1. Germline loops: CDR1 SGHKS, CDR2 YYEKEE (reference sequence). This CDR3 has 15 amino acids. CDR3 amino acids: CVSSRYRGSTDTQYF. CDR3 DNA sequence: TGTGTCAGCAGCAGATACAGGGGTTCCACAGATACGCAGTATTTT.

On this clonotype itself: This likely reflects a read error, since a far larger clone is one base away. The rearrangement joins TRBV29-1 to TRBJ2-1; 7 nucleotides align to TRBD2. Germline V gene sequence: CDR1 SQVTM, CDR2 ANQGSEA. The CDR3 is made up of 13 amino acids. Trimming took 2 bases from V and 10 from J; bases not matched to a gene: 8. CDR3 residues: CSVELSGGGEQFF. Written as DNA, the CDR3 is TGCAGCGTTGAACTGTCGGGGGGAGGCGAGCAGTTCTTC.

Notes on this clonotype: One base separates it from a far larger clone, so it is likely a read error. CDR3 bases: TGTGCCAGCAGCTACACCGGGACAATCCCGGGGGGGCAGTACTTC. Amino acids: CASSYTGTIPGGQYF. This sequence joins TRBV5-8 and TRBJ2-7; tentative D call: TRBD2 (7 bases). The CDR3 totals 15 residues. Germline V gives CDR1 SGHTS, CDR2 YDEGEE. V lost 3 bases and J lost 9, with 22 bases in between.

Ten or more counts support this clonotype. This chain joins TRBV13 and TRBJ2-3; tentative D call: TRBD2 (6 bases). CDR1 and CDR2 from the germline V gene are PRHDT and FYEKMQ (reference sequence). The CDR3 extends over 16 amino acids. Trimming removed 0 bases at V and 0 bases at J, with 10 bases between. The CDR3 nucleotides are TGTGCCAGCAGCTTAGGGCTAGCGCCAAGCACAGATACGCAGTATTTT. Translated, it gives CASSLGLAPSTDTQYF.

This clonotype was observed many times. The J gene is TRBJ2-7, the V gene TRBV6-6; D uncertain. The ends were cut back, 0 bases at V and 2 bases at J, with 14 bases in the middle. CDR1 is MNHNY, CDR2 SVGAGI, per germline (reference sequence). There are 16 residues in the CDR3. CDR3 loop: CASSYSNSLWAYEQYF. DNA of the CDR3: TGTGCCAGCAGTTACTCGAATTCGTTGTGGGCCTACGAGCAGTACTTC.

This clonotype was counted many times. J is TRBJ2-7 and V is TRBV11-2; D could derive from TRBD1 or TRBD2 (5 bases each). The CDR3 is 12 amino acids. CDR1 and CDR2 from the germline V gene are SGHAT and FQNNGV. With 5 bases removed from V and 3 bases from J, the gap between germline ends came to 8 bases. The CDR3 sequence: CASSPGGYEQYF. The CDR3 DNA reads as TGTGCCAGCAGCCCTGGGGGCTACGAGCAGTACTTC.

In its sample, this clonotype was seen a few times. V gene TRBV11-2 combines with J gene TRBJ2-1; 10 positions match TRBD2. Germline values: CDR1 SGHAT, CDR2 FQNNGV. The CDR3 is made up of 19 amino acids. After removal of 5 bases from V and 4 bases from J, the junction contained 17 bases not matched to a gene. CDR3 coding DNA: TGTGCCAGCAGCAGCTTAGTTCGTAGAAGCGGGGGGGCTTACAATGAGCAGTTCTTC. It translates to CASSSLVRRSGGAYNEQFF.

This clonotype was detected ten times or more. In DNA form, the CDR3 reads TGTGCCAGCAGCCGACAGGCACTCTCTGGGGCCAACGTCCTGACTTTC. Translating gives CASSRQALSGANVLTF. The rearrangement uses TRBV11-2 and TRBJ2-6; D is perhaps TRBD1 (6 bases). Germline V gene sequence: CDR1 SGHAT, CDR2 FQNNGV. The V end lost 5 bases, the J end lost 0 bases, and 11 bases lay between the germline ends. The CDR3 is 16 residues long.

There are many counts of this clonotype. This sequence joins TRBV24-1 and TRBJ2-1; tentatively, D is TRBD2 (6 bases). Between the trimmed V and J ends, which lost 8 bases and 8 bases, there was a span of 15 bases. CDR1 and CDR2 (germline): KGHDR, SFDVKD. This CDR3 has 13 residues. The CDR3 reads CATTSGGWDEQFF. The CDR3 coding sequence is TGTGCCACCACCTCAGGAGGGTGGGATGAGCAGTTCTTC.

This clonotype was recorded many times. J is TRBJ2-5 and V is TRBV7-2; TRBD2 matches at 8 bases. This CDR3 spans 16 amino acids. The V gene's germline CDR1 is SGHTA and CDR2 FQGNSA. V lost 2 bases to trimming and J lost 5 bases; unmatched junction nucleotides: 10. Written as DNA, the CDR3 is TGTGCCAGCAGCTTAAACGGGAGGGCCGTAAAGGAGACCCAGTACTTC. Its translation is CASSLNGRAVKETQYF.